This T cell receptor beta chain is drawn from a study of PD-L1 blockade in urothelial cancer. Study-level background: Blood was subjected to analysis at 3 weeks (second dose) and 6 weeks following treatment start.

J lost 7 bases, V lost 1 base, and 9 bases had no gene match. Germline V gives CDR1 SGHVS, CDR2 FNYEAQ. The CDR3 runs 16 residues. The time point is: pretreatment peripheral blood. TCRdb keeps only in-frame clones here, not all; method: immunoSEQ multiplex PCR. The sample has more than 45,000 clones; 75% to 90% are singletons. The receptor comes from a middle-aged man with urothelial cancer. The chain uses TRBV7-6 and TRBJ2-2; TRBD2 matches 7 bases. Source: PBMCs, taken around atezolizumab (anti-PD-L1) treatment. The CDR3 loop reads CASSLEGGLEYGELFF. CDR3 bases: TGTGCCAGCAGCTTAGAAGGTGGACTAGAGTACGGGGAGCTGTTTTTT.